One T cell receptor (beta chain) is described in this entry. The record originates from a study of T cell changes during pregnancy in multiple sclerosis. The data were produced by immunoSEQ multiplex PCR, yet TCRdb's version contains in-frame clones alone and is incomplete. The sample has tens of thousands of clones, roughly 89% seen once. The source material was peripheral blood, sampled in the second trimester of pregnancy. The TCR originated in a female donor with multiple sclerosis, enrolled in a pregnancy study.

In DNA, the CDR3 is TGTGCCTGGAGGGAGACAGGGTCCGGCTATGGCTACACCTTC. It yields the protein CAWRETGSGYGYTF. The chain employs TRBV30 and TRBJ1-2; 7 positions agree with TRBD1. The germline V gene encodes CDR1 GTSNPN and CDR2 SVGIG (reference sequence). Losses at the gene ends were 3 bases for V and 4 bases for J; bases not matched to a gene: 8. The CDR3 has 14 amino acids.